A selection of T cell receptor beta chains follows, all from one sample in a study of early T cells in non-severe SARS-CoV-2 infection. TCRdb ran MiXCR on the 5' RACE reads and lists one entry per CDR3 protein. Of roughly 99,000 distinct CDR3 sequences in the sample, 9.5% to 15% are singletons; the top ten hold about 4.4%. Sequencing used whole blood, obtained at baseline. The source is an adult who was a healthcare worker with PCR-confirmed SARS-CoV-2 infection or an uninfected control (not recorded which). The CDR3 runs from the conserved cysteine through the conserved F or W. D genes are given only for firm matches. Clone size is shown for a subset of rows, as once, few, many or a class of expanded clone.

many	.	TRBV27	TRBJ1-5	CASSPRQYSNQPQHF	TGTGCCAGCAGTCCCAGACAGTATAGCAATCAGCCCCAGCATTTT
many	.	TRBV27	TRBJ1-1	CASSLAGSTEAFF	TGTGCCAGCAGTTTAGCAGGGTCAACTGAAGCTTTCTTT
.	.	TRBV7-2	TRBJ2-1	CASSLGGIEQFF	TGTGCCAGCAGCCTTGGCGGAATTGAGCAGTTCTTC
.	TRBD2	TRBV3-1	TRBJ2-5	CASSLGTSGQETQYF	TGTGCCAGCAGCCTAGGGACTAGCGGGCAAGAGACCCAGTACTTC
many	TRBD1	TRBV29-1	TRBJ2-3	CSVVMDRGPDTQYF	TGCAGCGTTGTAATGGACAGGGGGCCGGATACGCAGTATTTT
few	.	TRBV11-2	TRBJ1-2	CASSPARAAGYTF	TGTGCCAGCAGCCCCGCCAGGGCGGCGGGCTACACCTTC
.	.	TRBV24-1	TRBJ2-1	CATSVTVKGNWVAPNEQFF	TGTGCCACCAGTGTTACTGTGAAGGGGAACTGGGTGGCACCCAATGAGCAGTTCTTC
.	.	TRBV11-3	TRBJ2-5	CASSLDPGAEETQYF	TGTGCCAGCAGCTTAGATCCGGGAGCCGAGGAGACCCAGTACTTC
many	.	TRBV5-1	TRBJ2-1	CASSLTGDSSYNEQFF	TGCGCCAGCAGCCTGACGGGCGATAGCTCCTACAATGAGCAGTTCTTC
few	.	TRBV6-5	TRBJ1-6	CASSYSLRSDNSPLHF	TGTGCCAGCAGTTACTCCTTGAGGTCTGATAATTCACCCCTCCACTTT
many	TRBD2	TRBV12-3/TRBV12-4	TRBJ2-2	CASTIFSGSAGELFF	TGTGCCAGCACCATTTTTAGCGGGAGTGCGGGGGAGCTGTTTTTT
.	TRBD1	TRBV12-3/TRBV12-4	TRBJ1-1	CASSQGAGAFF	TGTGCCAGCAGCCAGGGGGCGGGAGCTTTCTTT
many	.	TRBV20-1	TRBJ2-4	CSARVAGSDKNIQYF	TGCAGTGCTAGAGTGGCAGGGTCGGACAAAAACATTCAGTACTTC
few	.	TRBV12-2	TRBJ2-7	CASRLGLAVPYEQYF	TGTGCAAGTCGCTTGGGACTAGCGGTACCCTACGAGCAGTACTTC
.	.	TRBV28	TRBJ1-1	CASSPPGRTEAFF	TGTGCCAGCAGCCCTCCAGGGAGGACTGAAGCTTTCTTT
.	TRBD2	TRBV10-3	TRBJ2-1	CAISGMTSGPYGHPFF	TGTGCCATCAGTGGGATGACTAGCGGGCCCTACGGTCATCCGTTCTTC